The 31 T cell receptor beta chains in this list originate from one sample, sequenced in a study of T cell responses to AZD1222 COVID-19 vaccine. The method was immunoSEQ multiplex PCR; TCRdb's version includes in-frame clones alone and lacks a portion of them. Counted here are approximately 150,000 clones, roughly 92% occurring once; the ten biggest clones make up 1.3% to 1.5%. Sample: peripheral blood, taken on day 0 of AZD1222 vaccination. The origin of the receptors is an adult in good health.

The V and J genes are TRBV4-1 and TRBJ2-7; 13 nucleotides agree with TRBD2. With 4 bases clipped from V and 1 base from J, the junction kept 16 bases outside the gene matches. The CDR3 loop spans 20 amino acids. CDR1 and CDR2 from the germline V gene are MGHRA and YSYEKL. The CDR3 is CASSPPMGGLAGALSYEQYF. Written as DNA, the CDR3 is TGCGCCAGCAGCCCGCCGATGGGTGGACTAGCGGGGGCCTTATCCTACGAGCAGTACTTC.

This rearrangement joins TRBV11-2 to TRBJ1-5; D ambiguous. CDR1 is SGHAT, CDR2 FQNNGV, per germline. The ends were cut back, 1 base at V and 0 bases at J, with 13 bases in the middle. The CDR3 consists of 17 residues. CDR3 in amino acids: CASSLARSSHSNQPQHF. The CDR3 DNA reads as TGTGCCAGCAGCTTAGCCAGATCCTCCCATAGCAATCAGCCCCAGCATTTT.

The chain uses TRBV7-2 and TRBJ1-6, with D uncertain. Germline loops: CDR1 SGHTA, CDR2 FQGNSA. This CDR3 comprises 15 residues. Trimming removed 5 bases from V and 4 bases from J, with 12 bases in between. CDR3 bases: TGTGCCAGCAGCGTCCGTTGGGGTTATAATTCACCCCTCCACTTT. This gives the protein CASSVRWGYNSPLHF.

The chain combines TRBV30 with TRBJ2-5; D might be TRBD2 (5 bases). Germline loops: CDR1 GTSNPN, CDR2 SVGIG (reference sequence). Trimming took 2 bases from V and 5 from J, leaving 12 bases between them. This CDR3 contains 13 residues. The CDR3 coding sequence is TGTGCCTGGAGTCCCCTGACGGGGGAGACCCAGTACTTC. It is translated as CAWSPLTGETQYF.

This clone was picked up one time. The V call is TRBV6-5, the J call TRBJ2-3; the D call may be TRBD1 or TRBD2 (5 bases each). This CDR3 has 15 residues. Deletions cut 0 bases from V and 1 base from J, with 8 bases between. Per germline, CDR1 MNHEY and CDR2 SVGAGI. CDR3 DNA: TGTGCCAGCAGTTACTCGTTGGGGGGCACAGATACGCAGTATTTT. Translated, it gives CASSYSLGGTDTQYF.

There are a few counts of this clone. J is TRBJ2-7 and V is TRBV11-1; D may match TRBD1 or TRBD2 (5 bases each). V gave up 7 bases and J gave up 2 bases, with 18 bases separating them. The CDR3 covers 15 residues. Per germline, CDR1 SGHAT and CDR2 FQDESV (reference sequence). CDR3 region: CASTNRRAGPYEQYF. The CDR3 DNA follows: TGTGCCAGCACCAACAGGCGGGCAGGGCCCTACGAGCAGTACTTC.

The V call is TRBV7-9, the J call TRBJ1-2; no definite D call. The CDR3 spans 13 residues. V lost 6 bases and J 4 bases, leaving 12 bases between the germline ends. Germline V gives CDR1 SEHNR, CDR2 FQNEAQ (reference sequence). This CDR3 is CASSPGGLYGYTF. The CDR3, as DNA: TGTGCCAGCAGTCCAGGAGGTCTCTATGGCTACACCTTC.

The chain uses TRBV6-6 and TRBJ2-1; D uncertain. The CDR3 has 13 residues. CDR1 is MNHNY, CDR2 SVGAGI, per germline (reference sequence). With 0 bases removed from V and 4 bases from J, the gap between germline ends came to 4 bases. The CDR3 DNA follows: TGTGCCAGCAGTTACTCGATGTACAATGAGCAGTTCTTC. Translating it yields CASSYSMYNEQFF.

The count of this clone is one. J is TRBJ2-3 and V is TRBV7-8; D ambiguous. The CDR3 is 14 amino acids. From germline, CDR1 is SGHVS and CDR2 FQNEAQ. Trimming pared 1 base from V and 2 bases from J, leaving 7 bases between. CDR3 in DNA: TGTGCCAGCAGCTTAGAACCTACCACAGATACGCAGTATTTT. This encodes CASSLEPTTDTQYF. The full variable domain, in which reference TRBV7-8 and TRBJ2-3 provide the parts outside the CDR3, is GAGVSQSPRYKVAKRGQDVALRCDPISGHVSLFWYQQALGQGPEFLTYFQNEAQLDKSGLPSDRFFAERPEGSVSTLKIQRTQQEDSAVYLCASSLEPTTDTQYFGPGTRLTVL.

The chain recombines TRBV7-9 with TRBJ2-3; the match to TRBD2 covers 11 bases. CDR3 length: 16 residues. V was clipped by 1 base and J by 6 bases; unmatched bases: 6. In germline, CDR1 is SEHNR, CDR2 FQNEAQ (reference sequence). The CDR3 bases are TGTGCCAGCAGCTTAGGACTAGCGGGACTTGCCGATACGCAGTATTTT. Translating gives CASSLGLAGLADTQYF.

The gene calls are TRBV5-1 and TRBJ2-2; possible D gene TRBD2, 5 bases. Trimming cost V 4 bases and J 3 bases, with 13 bases left between them. This CDR3 is built from 15 residues. Germline V gene lookup returns CDR1 SGHRS and CDR2 YFSETQ. The DNA for the CDR3 is TGCGCCAGCAGCCCCCAGACGGGGTACACCGGGGAGCTGTTTTTT. This translates into CASSPQTGYTGELFF.

The chain links TRBV7-2 to TRBJ2-3; no clear D gene. Germline V gene sequence: CDR1 SGHTA, CDR2 FQGNSA. V shed 1 base and J shed 2 bases, with 10 bases lying between them. The CDR3 has 15 amino acids. The CDR3 reads CASSLDGDATDTQYF. The CDR3 coding sequence is TGTGCCAGCAGCTTAGATGGCGACGCCACAGATACGCAGTATTTT.

This clone was seen a single time. The V gene is TRBV5-8, the J gene TRBJ2-7, with a weak D call TRBD2 (5 bases). The CDR3 spans 14 residues. Germline CDR1 SGHTS, CDR2 YDEGEE. Trimming took 2 bases from V and 1 from J, leaving 10 bases between them. The CDR3 nucleotides are TGTGCCAGCAGCTTTCCATCGGGGTCCTACGAGCAGTACTTC. The encoded protein is CASSFPSGSYEQYF.

The chain employs TRBV27 and TRBJ1-2; possible D gene TRBD1, 6 bases. V was pared by 5 bases and J by 8 bases, with 15 bases between. This CDR3 contains 13 residues. Germline-derived CDR1 and CDR2 are MNHEY and SMNVEV (reference sequence). The CDR3 protein is CASSTRTVSGYTF. DNA of the CDR3: TGTGCCAGCAGTACGAGGACAGTGTCCGGCTACACCTTC.

The CDR3 loop is CASSQGPGGGQPQHF. The CDR3 DNA is TGCGCCAGCAGCCAAGGGCCAGGGGGCGGCCAGCCCCAGCATTTT. The chain is built from TRBV4-1 and TRBJ1-5; 8 positions agree with TRBD1. After removal of 1 base from V and 7 bases from J, the junction contained 6 bases not matched to a gene. The CDR3 runs to 15 residues. CDR1 is MGHRA, CDR2 YSYEKL, per germline.

V usage is TRBV7-9 and J usage is TRBJ1-1; D might be TRBD1 (6 bases). The CDR3 has 14 amino acids. CDR1 and CDR2 (germline): SEHNR, FQNEAQ (reference sequence). V lost 4 bases and J 6 bases, leaving 15 bases between the germline ends. In DNA, the CDR3 is TGTGCCAGCAGCTCATCAGGGGATCGGGCTGAAGCTTTCTTT. Translated: CASSSSGDRAEAFF.

This sequence joins TRBV7-9 and TRBJ1-1, with D possibly being TRBD1 (6 bases). The length of the CDR3 is 14 residues. Looked up from germline, CDR1 is SEHNR and CDR2 is FQNEAQ (reference sequence). V lost 4 bases and J lost 1, with 10 bases in between. The DNA for the CDR3 is TGTGCCAGCAGCTCAGGACAGACGAACACTGAAGCTTTCTTT. Residues: CASSSGQTNTEAFF.

The sample holds a few counts of this clone. The V call is TRBV7-2, the J call TRBJ2-7, with 9 bases that match TRBD1. This CDR3 spans 14 amino acids. V was pared by 1 base and J by 6 bases, with 4 bases of the junction left unmatched. Germline CDR1 and CDR2: SGHTA and FQGNSA. The CDR3 region has the DNA TGTGCCAGCAGCTTAGACAGGGGGCTCCTCGAGCAGTACTTC. Amino acids: CASSLDRGLLEQYF.

This clone was counted a single time. The CDR3 DNA sequence: TGTGCCAGTAAAGGCTCAGGGGCGAGCACTGAAGCTTTCTTT. Its protein product is CASKGSGASTEAFF. The V call is TRBV19, the J call TRBJ1-1, with D tentatively TRBD1 (6 bases). The V end was cut by 7 bases, the J end by 4 bases, with 16 bases between. Germline V gene sequence: CDR1 LNHDA, CDR2 SQIVND (reference sequence). This CDR3 contains 14 residues.

The rearrangement uses TRBV2 and TRBJ2-7, with D hard to call. The germline V and J ends were trimmed by 4 bases and 2 bases, with 18 bases remaining between them. This CDR3 contains 16 residues. Germline CDR1 reads SNHLY; CDR2 reads FYNNEI. CDR3 bases: TGTGCCAGCAGTGTAAACGCCGAGGCTTTGGCCTACGAGCAGTACTTC. Protein sequence: CASSVNAEALAYEQYF.

The chain joins TRBV6-5 to TRBJ1-1; D might be TRBD1 (5 bases). V lost 9 bases to trimming and J lost 4 bases, with 15 bases between them. CDR3 length: 13 amino acids. Germline CDR1 is MNHEY and CDR2 is SVGAGI. The CDR3 region has the DNA TGTGCCAGGCGACTGGGGGAGGCCACTGAAGCTTTCTTT. Translating gives CARRLGEATEAFF.

The chain has TRBV2 and TRBJ1-4, with D perhaps TRBD1 (6 bases). The CDR3 totals 16 residues. The V end was cut by 8 bases, the J end by 0 bases, with 16 bases between. Per the germline V gene, CDR1 is SNHLY and CDR2 is FYNNEI. The CDR3 sequence is CASQLQGLSTNEKLFF. The CDR3 bases are TGTGCCAGCCAGCTACAGGGACTCTCAACTAATGAAAAACTGTTTTTT.

The chain employs TRBV5-4 and TRBJ2-2, with D perhaps TRBD1 (7 bases). The CDR3 consists of 15 residues. V lost 6 bases and J lost 4, with 16 bases in between. The V gene's germline CDR1 is SGHNT and CDR2 YYREEE (reference sequence). The CDR3 spells CASTRRGQTTGELFF. As DNA, the CDR3 is TGTGCCAGCACCCGGCGGGGACAGACCACCGGGGAGCTGTTTTTT.

V is TRBV7-2 and J is TRBJ2-5, with D hard to call. Germline-derived CDR1 and CDR2 are SGHTA and FQGNSA. The V and J ends lost 0 bases and 7 bases respectively, with 9 bases between them. The CDR3 runs 13 residues. The CDR3 nucleotides are TGTGCCAGCAGCTTAGCGGAGCTTGGGACCCAGTACTTC. Its translation: CASSLAELGTQYF.

The chain is built from TRBV3-1 (or the pseudogene TRBV3-2) and TRBJ1-4, with a possible D match to TRBD1 (5 bases). The CDR3 has 15 residues. The V end lost 6 bases, the J end lost 4 bases, and 15 bases lay between the germline ends. CDR1 is LGHDT and CDR2 is YNNKEL in the germline V gene (reference sequence). The CDR3 protein is CASRSDGTLNEKLFF. CDR3 sequence (DNA): TGTGCCAGCAGGTCCGACGGGACGCTTAATGAAAAACTGTTTTTT.

The genes are TRBV3-1 (or the pseudogene TRBV3-2) and TRBJ1-3, with D perhaps TRBD1 (6 bases). V lost 1 base, J lost 3 bases, and 16 bases lay in between. The CDR3 totals 17 residues. Germline lookup yields CDR1 LGHDT and CDR2 YNNKEL (reference sequence). CDR3 sequence: CASSQGTGPVNGNTIYF. CDR3 coding DNA: TGTGCCAGCAGCCAAGGTACAGGGCCAGTCAATGGAAACACCATATATTTT.

The chain combines TRBV5-4 with TRBJ1-3; D remains unclear. In germline, CDR1 is SGHNT, CDR2 YYREEE (reference sequence). V was cut by 6 bases and J by 3 bases, with 16 bases left in between. The CDR3 contains 15 residues. CDR3 sequence reads: CASTPDNAGGNTIYF. The CDR3 nucleotides read TGTGCCAGCACCCCCGACAACGCTGGTGGAAACACCATATATTTT.

This chain links TRBV2 with TRBJ2-4; 9 positions match TRBD2. The germline V gene has CDR1 SNHLY and CDR2 FYNNEI. Unmatched junction bases numbered 5, after V lost 5 bases and J lost 0 bases. The length of the CDR3 is 16 residues. The chain's CDR3 is CASSPERGVAKNIQYF. Written as DNA, the CDR3 is TGTGCCAGCAGTCCGGAGCGGGGGGTAGCCAAAAACATTCAGTACTTC.

The chain combines TRBV5-1 with TRBJ2-5; TRBD1 might be the D (5 bases). The CDR3 loop spans 13 amino acids. The V end was cut by 5 bases, the J end by 4 bases, with 12 bases between. CDR1 and CDR2 from the germline V gene are SGHRS and YFSETQ. The CDR3 DNA follows: TGCGCCAGCAGTTCAGGGATGGCAGAGACCCAGTACTTC. Translation gives CASSSGMAETQYF.

The V and J genes are TRBV29-1 and TRBJ1-2, with a possible D match to TRBD1 (5 bases). The CDR3 is made up of 13 amino acids. Germline V gene lookup returns CDR1 SQVTM and CDR2 ANQGSEA. The germline V and J ends were trimmed by 5 bases and 6 bases, with 16 bases remaining between them. CDR3 sequence (DNA): TGCAGCGTTTCGACAGTAGCCACGGATGGCTACACCTTC. This codes for CSVSTVATDGYTF.

This rearrangement joins TRBV29-1 to TRBJ1-2, with D possibly matching TRBD1 (5 bases). The CDR3 is 13 residues long. V was clipped by 7 bases and J by 3 bases, with 15 bases between them. CDR1 is SQVTM, CDR2 ANQGSEA, per germline. This chain's CDR3 is CSARDFGDYGYTF. The CDR3 DNA follows: TGCAGCGCCAGGGACTTTGGGGACTATGGCTACACCTTC.